One sample yielded the 9 T cell receptor beta chains listed below, sequenced in a study of blood T cells in healthy people across ages. A second PCR, run for about 7 to 11 cycles, used a sample-barcoded 5' primer plus a J-beta primer mix. TCRdb passed the 5' RACE reads through MiXCR, listing each CDR3 protein once. This sample yields 450,000 to 650,000 distinct CDR3 sequences, of which 24% are seen a single time; 8.7% belongs to the top ten. Separately, the same data were catalogued under a study of T cells of mothers and their children.

Sequenced material: blood. These receptors were taken from a boy between 10 and 17 years old in good health.

The chain carries TRBV9 and TRBJ2-3; TRBD2 aligns across 13 bases. V gave up 0 bases and J gave up 6 bases; unmatched junction bases: 1. CDR1 SGDLS and CDR2 YYNGEE come from the germline V gene. The CDR3 length is 15 residues. The CDR3 nucleotides read TGTGCCAGCAGCGTAGAGACTAGCGGGGGGGATACGCAGTATTTT. Protein product: CASSVETSGGDTQYF. The variable domain in full, completed from reference TRBV9 and TRBJ2-3, reads DSGVTQTPKHLITATGQRVTLRCSPRSGDLSVYWYQQSLDQGLQFLIQYYNGEERAKGNILERFSAQQFPDLHSELNLSSLELGDSALYFCASSVETSGGDTQYFGPGTRLTVL.

The chain combines TRBV7-2 with TRBJ2-3; D remains unclear. Germline V gives CDR1 SGHTA, CDR2 FQGNSA. V lost 5 bases, J lost 4 bases, and 7 bases lay in between. The length of the CDR3 is 12 residues. The CDR3 here is CASSQSADTQYF. The CDR3 DNA follows: TGTGCCAGCAGCCAAAGTGCAGATACGCAGTATTTT.

The V gene is TRBV4-2, the J gene TRBJ2-5, with 12 positions matching TRBD2. The V gene's germline CDR1 is LGHNA and CDR2 YNFKEQ. The CDR3 covers 17 residues. V dropped 4 bases and J dropped 4; count of bases not matched to a gene: 10. The CDR3 DNA is TGTGCCAGCAGCCTCCGACTAGCGGGAGTCAGGAGAGAGACCCAGTACTTC. Its translation: CASSLRLAGVRRETQYF.

The V and J genes are TRBV7-9 and TRBJ2-1; 12 bases are shared with TRBD2. This CDR3 region has 16 residues. Germline values: CDR1 SEHNR, CDR2 FQNEAQ (reference sequence). J lost 5 bases, V lost 8 bases, and 10 bases had no gene match. CDR3 nucleotides: TGTGCCAGCGGCCCGACTAGCGGGGGACAAAACAATGAGCAGTTCTTC. This translates into CASGPTSGGQNNEQFF.

This clonotype has a handful of counts. The chain combines TRBV28 with TRBJ2-5, with D maybe TRBD2 (5 bases). The DNA end favors TRBJ2-7, so the J call may be wrong. CDR1 is MDHEN, CDR2 SYDVKM, per germline. The CDR3 runs 12 residues. The CDR3 loop reads CATRSGTYEQYF. CDR3 sequence (DNA): TGTGCCACCCGCAGCGGCACCTACGAGCAGTACTTC.

This chain uses TRBV2 with TRBJ1-2; 7 positions agree with TRBD1. Germline V CDR1 and CDR2: SNHLY, FYNNEI. This CDR3 is built from 11 residues. J was trimmed by 3 bases and V by 8 bases; bases with no gene match: 0. The CDR3 is CASGTDYGYTF. In nucleotides, the CDR3 is TGTGCCAGCGGGACAGACTATGGCTACACCTTC. The variable domain in full, completed from reference TRBV2 and TRBJ1-2, reads EPEVTQTPSHQVTQMGQEVILRCVPISNHLYFYWYRQILGQKVEFLVSFYNNEISEKSEIFDDQFSVERPDGSNFTLKIRSTKLEDSAMYFCASGTDYGYTFGSGTRLTVV.

The chain recombines TRBV7-3 with TRBJ2-1; 8 nucleotides match TRBD1. The CDR3 loop spans 15 amino acids. V trimming: 2 bases; J trimming: 3 bases; junction bases outside the gene matches: 3. Germline loops: CDR1 SGHTA, CDR2 FQGTGA. CDR3 region: CASSLRGQVYNEQFF. CDR3 coding DNA: TGTGCCAGCAGCTTACGGGGACAGGTCTACAATGAGCAGTTCTTC.

This rearrangement joins TRBV29-1 to TRBJ1-2; TRBD1 might be the D (5 bases). From germline, CDR1 is SQVTM and CDR2 ANQGSEA. The CDR3 is 13 amino acids. V shed 5 bases and J shed 6 bases, with 16 bases lying between them. CDR3 in DNA: TGCAGCGTTACCTTAGGACGGGGGGATGGCTACACCTTC. Protein: CSVTLGRGDGYTF. Combining the CDR3 with reference TRBV29-1 and TRBJ1-2 gives the whole variable domain SAVISQKPSRDICQRGTSLTIQCQVDSQVTMMFWYRQQPGQSLTLIATANQGSEATYESGFVIDKFPISRPNLTFSTLTVSNMSPEDSSIYLCSVTLGRGDGYTFGSGTRLTVV.

A few counts support this clonotype. V gene TRBV27 combines with J gene TRBJ2-1; 7 bases fit TRBD1. CDR1 is MNHEY, CDR2 SMNVEV, per germline (reference sequence). With V trimmed by 5 bases and J by 8 bases, 21 bases remained unmatched. This CDR3 comprises 18 residues. CDR3 in amino acids: CASSTGTERDRRWYEQFF. The CDR3 coding sequence is TGTGCCAGCAGTACCGGGACAGAAAGGGATCGGAGGTGGTATGAGCAGTTCTTC.